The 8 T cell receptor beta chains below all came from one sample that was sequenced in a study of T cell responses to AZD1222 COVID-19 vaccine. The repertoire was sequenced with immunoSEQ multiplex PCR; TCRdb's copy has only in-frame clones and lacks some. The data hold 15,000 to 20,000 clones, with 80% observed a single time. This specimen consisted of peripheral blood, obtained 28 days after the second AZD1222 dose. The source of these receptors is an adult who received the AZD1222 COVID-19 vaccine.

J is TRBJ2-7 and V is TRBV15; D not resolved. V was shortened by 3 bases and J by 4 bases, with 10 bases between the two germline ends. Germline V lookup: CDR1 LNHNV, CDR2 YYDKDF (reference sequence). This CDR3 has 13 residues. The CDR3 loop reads CATSSIEEYEQYF. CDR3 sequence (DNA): TGTGCCACCAGCAGTATCGAGGAATACGAGCAGTACTTC.

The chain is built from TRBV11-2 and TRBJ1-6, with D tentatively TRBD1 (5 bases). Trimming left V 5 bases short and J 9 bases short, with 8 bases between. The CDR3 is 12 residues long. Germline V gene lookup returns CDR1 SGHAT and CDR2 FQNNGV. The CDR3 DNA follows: TGTGCCAGCAGCGTGGGACTTTCACCCCTCCACTTT. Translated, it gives CASSVGLSPLHF.

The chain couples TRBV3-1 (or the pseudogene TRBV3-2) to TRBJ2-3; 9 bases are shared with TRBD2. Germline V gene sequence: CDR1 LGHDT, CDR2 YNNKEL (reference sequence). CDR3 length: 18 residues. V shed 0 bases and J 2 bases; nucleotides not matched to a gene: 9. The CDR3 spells CASSQDPLLAGATDTQYF. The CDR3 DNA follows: TGTGCCAGCAGCCAAGACCCCCTCTTAGCGGGGGCCACAGATACGCAGTATTTT.

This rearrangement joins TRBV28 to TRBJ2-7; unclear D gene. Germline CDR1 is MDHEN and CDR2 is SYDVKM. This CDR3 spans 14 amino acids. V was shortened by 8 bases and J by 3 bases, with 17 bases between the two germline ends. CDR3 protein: CASSPDRINYEQYF. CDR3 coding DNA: TGTGCCAGCTCCCCCGATCGGATCAACTACGAGCAGTACTTC.

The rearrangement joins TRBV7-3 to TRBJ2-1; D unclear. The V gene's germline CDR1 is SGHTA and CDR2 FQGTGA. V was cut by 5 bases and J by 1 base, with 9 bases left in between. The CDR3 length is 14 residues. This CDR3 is CASSIKGSYNEQFF. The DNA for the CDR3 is TGTGCCAGCAGCATAAAGGGATCCTACAATGAGCAGTTCTTC. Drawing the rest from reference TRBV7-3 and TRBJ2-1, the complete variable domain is GAGVSQTPSNKVTEKGKYVELRCDPISGHTALYWYRQSLGQGPEFLIYFQGTGAADDSGLPNDRFFAVRPEGSVSTLKIQRTERGDSAVYLCASSIKGSYNEQFFGPGTRLTVL.

CDR3 amino acids: CASSRTGVYGYTF. In DNA form, the CDR3 reads TGTGCCAGCAGTCGGACAGGGGTCTATGGCTACACCTTC. This chain connects TRBV27 to TRBJ1-2; TRBD1 aligns across 9 bases. Germline CDR1 and CDR2: MNHEY and SMNVEV (reference sequence). V shed 5 bases and J 4 bases; nucleotides not matched to a gene: 2. The CDR3 runs 13 residues.

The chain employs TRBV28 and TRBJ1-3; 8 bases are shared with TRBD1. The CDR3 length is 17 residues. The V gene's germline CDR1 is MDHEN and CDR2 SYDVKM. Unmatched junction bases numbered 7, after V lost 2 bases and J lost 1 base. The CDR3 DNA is TGTGCCAGCAGTTTAGGTTTGACAGGGGATTCTGGAAACACCATATATTTT. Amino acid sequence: CASSLGLTGDSGNTIYF. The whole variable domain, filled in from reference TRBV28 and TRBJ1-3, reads DVKVTQSSRYLVKRTGEKVFLECVQDMDHENMFWYRQDPGLGLRLIYFSYDVKMKEKGDIPEGYSVSREKKERFSLILESASTNQTSMYLCASSLGLTGDSGNTIYFGEGSWLTVV.

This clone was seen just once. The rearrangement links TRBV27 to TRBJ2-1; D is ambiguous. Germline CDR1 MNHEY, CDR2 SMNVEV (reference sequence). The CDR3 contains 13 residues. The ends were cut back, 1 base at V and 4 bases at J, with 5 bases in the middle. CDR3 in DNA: TGTGCCAGCAGTTTATGGCAGTACAATGAGCAGTTCTTC. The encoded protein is CASSLWQYNEQFF.